This is a list of T cell receptor beta chains from one sample in a study of Ad26.COV2.S vaccination and SARS-CoV-2 variants. Profiled with immunoSEQ multiplex PCR; TCRdb holds only in-frame clones, not every one. The top ten hold about 2.8% of the sample, which has roughly 250,000 clones, around 85% seen once. Sequenced material: peripheral blood, taken in a trial of Ad26.COV2.S vaccine versus placebo. The receptor set was obtained from a person between 18 and 60 years old who received the Ad26.COV2.S COVID-19 vaccine or a placebo. The CDR3 runs from the conserved cysteine through the conserved F or W. A D gene is named only where the DNA matches it firmly. A row's size may be missing; if present it is once, few, many or a size class.

v_call	clone_size	d_call	j_call	cdr3_length	cdr3_aa	cdr3_nt
TRBV12-5	NA	NA	TRBJ1-2	16	CASGLVHGVNLYGYTF	TGTGCTAGTGGTTTGGTACATGGAGTGAACCTCTATGGCTACACCTTC
TRBV6-2/TRBV6-3	few	TRBD1	TRBJ1-5	13	CASSDRGNQPQHF	TGTGCCAGCAGTGACAGGGGAAATCAGCCCCAGCATTTT
TRBV6-2/TRBV6-3	once	NA	TRBJ2-5	14	CASSFTIWAAVQYF	TGTGCCAGCAGTTTCACGATCTGGGCGGCCGTCCAGTACTTC
TRBV7-2	NA	NA	TRBJ1-2	14	CASSLGQFSYGYTF	TGTGCCAGCAGCCTTGGACAGTTTAGTTATGGCTACACCTTC
TRBV6-6	few	TRBD1	TRBJ1-1	14	CASSKGTGETEAFF	TGTGCCAGCAGTAAAGGGACAGGGGAGACTGAAGCTTTCTTT
TRBV7-2	NA	NA	TRBJ1-1	14	CASSIQGPNTEAFF	TGTGCCAGCAGCATACAGGGCCCGAACACTGAAGCTTTCTTT
TRBV7-9	NA	NA	TRBJ1-5	14	CASSPVNSNQPQHF	TGTGCCAGCAGCCCAGTTAATAGCAATCAGCCCCAGCATTTT
TRBV7-2	NA	TRBD1	TRBJ2-7	15	CASSLEGAWSYEQYF	TGTGCCAGCAGCTTAGAGGGGGCATGGTCCTACGAGCAGTACTTC
TRBV6-2/TRBV6-3	few	NA	TRBJ1-5	14	CASSYGRVNQPQHF	TGTGCCAGCAGTTACGGGAGGGTTAATCAGCCCCAGCATTTT
TRBV27	NA	NA	TRBJ2-3	15	CASSISPLGTDTQYF	TGTGCCAGCAGCATATCACCACTAGGGACAGATACGCAGTATTTT
TRBV4-2	NA	TRBD1	TRBJ1-1	15	CASSQDGTGEDEAFF	TGTGCCAGCAGCCAAGATGGGACAGGGGAGGATGAAGCTTTCTTT
TRBV6-4	NA	TRBD1	TRBJ1-1	14	CASSKTGGVTEAFF	TGTGCCAGCAGTAAAACAGGGGGGGTTACTGAAGCTTTCTTT
TRBV7-9	NA	TRBD1	TRBJ1-4	13	CAIQGAANEKLFF	TGTGCCATCCAGGGGGCTGCTAATGAAAAACTGTTTTTT
TRBV6-5	once	NA	TRBJ2-7	13	CASSGGQKGEQYF	TGTGCCAGCAGCGGGGGACAGAAGGGCGAGCAGTACTTC
TRBV7-2	once	TRBD2	TRBJ2-7	15	CASSPGRGVSYEQYF	TGTGCCAGCAGCCCGGGGCGGGGGGTCTCCTACGAGCAGTACTTC
TRBV5-1	NA	NA	TRBJ2-1	13	CASSLGGGYEQFF	TGCGCCAGCAGCCTGGGTGGAGGATATGAGCAGTTCTTC
TRBV3-1/TRBV3-2	NA	NA	TRBJ2-4	12	CASSQVGYIQYF	TGTGCCAGCAGCCAAGTCGGGTACATTCAGTACTTC
TRBV7-2	NA	NA	TRBJ1-5	14	CASTVAGQTQPQHF	TGTGCCAGCACCGTCGCGGGTCAAACTCAGCCCCAGCATTTT
TRBV11-1	NA	NA	TRBJ1-2	13	CASSERQDNGYTF	TGTGCCAGCAGCGAAAGACAGGATAATGGCTACACCTTC
TRBV5-4	NA	NA	TRBJ2-2	15	CASSSPEGFSGELFF	TGTGCCAGCAGCTCCCCAGAGGGGTTTTCCGGGGAGCTGTTTTTT
TRBV6-6	NA	TRBD2	TRBJ2-2	15	CASRGLADPTGELFF	TGTGCCAGCAGGGGACTAGCGGACCCGACCGGGGAGCTGTTTTTT
TRBV19	NA	TRBD2	TRBJ2-5	14	CASRLAGEQETQYF	TGTGCCAGTAGACTAGCGGGGGAACAAGAGACCCAGTACTTC
TRBV15	few	NA	TRBJ2-1	16	CATSTRTTVSVNEQFF	TGTGCCACCAGCACTCGGACTACCGTATCGGTCAATGAGCAGTTCTTC
TRBV6-5	NA	NA	TRBJ1-4	15	CASSRAGPTNEKLFF	TGTGCCAGCAGCCGCGCGGGCCCCACTAATGAAAAACTGTTTTTT
TRBV2	NA	NA	TRBJ2-2	11	CASTLAGELFF	TGTGCCAGCACCCTAGCCGGGGAGCTGTTTTTT
TRBV6-5	few	NA	TRBJ1-5	14	CASEWSQLNQPQHF	TGTGCCAGCGAGTGGTCACAGCTCAATCAGCCCCAGCATTTT
TRBV12-1	NA	NA	TRBJ1-1	15	CASSPRDRVGTEAFF	TGTGCCAGCAGCCCAAGGGACAGGGTTGGCACTGAAGCTTTCTTT
TRBV7-2	NA	NA	TRBJ2-1	14	CASSLRGEHNEQFF	TGTGCCAGCAGCTTACGCGGGGAGCATAATGAGCAGTTCTTC
TRBV27	NA	NA	TRBJ2-6	14	CASSFSSGANVLTF	TGTGCCAGCAGTTTCAGTTCTGGGGCCAACGTCCTGACTTTC
TRBV6-5	NA	NA	TRBJ1-1	13	CASSLSRNTEAFF	TGTGCCAGCAGTTTAAGCCGGAACACTGAAGCTTTCTTT
TRBV6-5	NA	NA	TRBJ1-1	12	CASSSPGAEAFF	TGTGCCAGCAGTTCCCCCGGGGCTGAAGCTTTCTTT
TRBV9	NA	NA	TRBJ2-5	15	CASSGRQGGVETQYF	TGTGCCAGCAGCGGGCGACAGGGAGGCGTCGAGACCCAGTACTTC
TRBV7-9	few	NA	TRBJ2-2	11	CASSFLGELFF	TGTGCCAGCAGCTTCCTCGGGGAGCTGTTTTTT
TRBV7-9	few	NA	TRBJ1-3	17	CASSLDRVFSSGNTIYF	TGTGCCAGCAGCCTAGACCGGGTTTTCAGCTCTGGAAACACCATATATTTT
TRBV18	NA	NA	TRBJ1-4	16	CASSPPGGTANEKLFF	TGTGCCAGCTCACCGCCAGGCGGGACGGCTAATGAAAAACTGTTTTTT
TRBV6-5	NA	NA	TRBJ1-2	15	CASSAVGEPNYGYTF	TGTGCCAGCAGCGCCGTTGGGGAACCTAACTATGGCTACACCTTC
TRBV18	NA	NA	TRBJ1-1	12	CASSPGNTEAFF	TGTGCCAGCTCACCAGGTAACACTGAAGCTTTCTTT
TRBV18	NA	NA	TRBJ1-4	15	CASSPRALVDEKLFF	TGTGCCAGCTCACCACGGGCCCTCGTTGATGAAAAACTGTTTTTT
TRBV6-5	NA	NA	TRBJ2-1	14	CASTDYSSYNEQFF	TGTGCCAGCACCGACTACAGCTCCTACAATGAGCAGTTCTTC
TRBV5-4	NA	NA	TRBJ2-3	13	CAGGAGPSDTQYF	TGTGCCGGCGGGGCAGGTCCCTCAGATACGCAGTATTTT
TRBV11-1	NA	NA	TRBJ2-5	11	CASSLAETQYF	TGTGCCAGCAGCTTAGCTGAGACCCAGTACTTC
TRBV18	NA	NA	TRBJ2-3	20	CASSPPFAWLATTSTDTQYF	TGTGCCAGCTCACCACCGTTTGCCTGGCTAGCTACTACTAGCACAGATACGCAGTATTTT
TRBV18	NA	NA	TRBJ1-5	14	CASSPAGGGRPQHF	TGTGCCAGCTCACCGGCGGGAGGGGGTCGTCCCCAGCATTTT
TRBV7-2	NA	NA	TRBJ2-5	15	CASSLGGLSGETQYF	TGTGCCAGCAGCTTAGGAGGCCTCTCGGGGGAGACCCAGTACTTC
TRBV18	medium-sized	TRBD1	TRBJ1-4	15	CASSLGQGPREKLFF	TGTGCCAGCTCACTCGGACAGGGGCCGAGGGAAAAACTGTTTTTT
TRBV6-2/TRBV6-3	NA	TRBD2	TRBJ2-1	18	CASSYIPQGREGPNRQFF	TGTGCCAGCAGTTACATCCCCCAAGGACGGGAGGGCCCGAATAGGCAGTTCTTC
TRBV6-6	few	NA	TRBJ1-3	13	CASSYAAGNTIYF	TGTGCCAGCAGTTACGCAGCCGGAAACACCATATATTTT
TRBV19	NA	TRBD2	TRBJ2-1	13	CASSMGLGGVQFF	TGTGCCAGTAGTATGGGTTTGGGGGGGGTGCAGTTCTTC
TRBV27	NA	TRBD1	TRBJ2-1	13	CASSLKQGNEQFF	TGTGCCAGCAGTCTAAAACAGGGGAATGAGCAGTTCTTC
TRBV2	NA	NA	TRBJ2-2	13	CATAPGPTGELFF	TGTGCCACAGCGCCCGGCCCGACCGGGGAGCTGTTTTTT
TRBV7-3	NA	TRBD1	TRBJ1-2	14	CASSTSDRAHGYTF	TGTGCCAGCAGCACCTCGGACAGGGCCCATGGCTACACCTTC